This TCR beta chain was retrieved from a study of Ad26.COV2.S vaccination and SARS-CoV-2 variants. Germline lookup yields CDR1 SGDLS and CDR2 YYNGEE. The ends lost 0 bases at V and 6 bases at J; junction bases unmatched: 8. The CDR3 sequence is 16 residues long. Generated by immunoSEQ multiplex PCR, the TCRdb table keeps only in-frame clones and is missing some. The sample has some 350,000 clones, roughly 94% seen once. This receptor was identified in a human donor who had recovered from COVID-19. The source was peripheral blood, collected after recovery from COVID-19. The V gene is TRBV9, the J gene TRBJ2-3; TRBD2 matches at 9 bases. CDR3 nucleotides: TGTGCCAGCAGCGTAGCCGGCCAGCGGGGGGTGGATACGCAGTATTTT. As protein: CASSVAGQRGVDTQYF.